Listed here are 20 T cell receptor beta chains from one sample, sequenced in a study of blood T cell repertoires in COVID-19. The method was immunoSEQ multiplex PCR; TCRdb's version includes in-frame clones alone and lacks a portion of them. The sample shows 250,000 to 300,000 clones, 88% of them seen only once. The source material was PBMCs or T cells enriched from blood (not recorded which). Receptors were obtained from a woman in her twenties or thirties who had recovered from COVID-19.

This chain uses TRBV7-2 with TRBJ1-4; TRBD1 matches at 9 bases. V gave up 0 bases and J gave up 11 bases; unmatched junction bases: 7. CDR3 length: 15 residues. Germline V lookup: CDR1 SGHTA, CDR2 FQGNSA. The CDR3 sequence: CASSLAGGQGDKLFF. DNA of the CDR3: TGTGCCAGCAGCTTAGCAGGGGGACAGGGTGACAAACTGTTTTTT.

The chain carries TRBV9 and TRBJ1-6; perhaps TRBD1 as D (5 bases). Deletions cut 0 bases from V and 10 bases from J, with 14 bases between. Germline V gene data show CDR1 as SGDLS and CDR2 as YYNGEE. This CDR3 has 15 amino acids. The CDR3 nucleotides are TGTGCCAGCAGCGTAGGGGGCCCGTTGGGGTCACCCCTCCACTTT. It translates to CASSVGGPLGSPLHF.

This chain links TRBV11-3 with TRBJ1-1, with D perhaps TRBD1 (5 bases). The V gene's germline CDR1 is SGHNT and CDR2 YENEEA. This CDR3 comprises 13 residues. V lost 2 bases and J lost 4, with 8 bases in between. CDR3: CASSLPGRTEAFF. DNA for the CDR3: TGTGCCAGCAGCTTACCAGGGCGCACTGAAGCTTTCTTT.

This clone was found a few times. V and J are TRBV29-1 and TRBJ1-2, with TRBD1 as a possible D gene (5 bases). CDR1 SQVTM and CDR2 ANQGSEA come from the germline V gene. This CDR3 is built from 14 residues. Trimming cost V 5 bases and J 0 bases, with 13 bases left between them. CDR3 amino acids: CSVPQGGANYGYTF. The CDR3 DNA reads as TGCAGCGTTCCCCAGGGAGGAGCTAACTATGGCTACACCTTC.

This chain links TRBV19 with TRBJ1-6; D might be TRBD1 (6 bases). The CDR3 totals 14 residues. Germline CDR1 is LNHDA and CDR2 is SQIVND (reference sequence). The V gene lost 3 bases and the J gene lost 4 bases, with 7 bases spanning the gap. CDR3 amino acids: CASSMQGYNSPLHF. The CDR3 DNA is TGTGCCAGTAGTATGCAGGGGTATAATTCACCCCTCCACTTT.

The chain carries TRBV19 and TRBJ1-2; TRBD1 aligns across 7 bases. This CDR3 region has 18 residues. V lost 0 bases to trimming and J lost 9 bases; unmatched junction nucleotides: 19. CDR1 and CDR2 (germline): LNHDA, SQIVND (reference sequence). The CDR3 sequence: CASSIDSVKPTGDDSYTF. The CDR3 nucleotides read TGTGCCAGTAGTATAGATAGTGTAAAACCAACAGGGGACGATAGCTACACCTTC.

The rearrangement uses TRBV9 and TRBJ2-1; 7 bases fit TRBD2. The germline CDR1 and CDR2 sequences are SGDLS and YYNGEE. The CDR3 covers 15 residues. After removal of 1 base from V and 4 bases from J, the junction contained 5 bases not matched to a gene. In DNA, the CDR3 is TGTGCCAGCAGCGTAAGTCTAGCGGTTTACAATGAGCAGTTCTTC. It is translated as CASSVSLAVYNEQFF.

The V and J genes are TRBV9 and TRBJ2-1; 11 positions match TRBD2. The CDR3 length is 15 residues. Trimming cost V 4 bases and J 4 bases; bases outside gene matches: 4. Germline CDR1 is SGDLS and CDR2 is YYNGEE. CDR3 coding DNA: TGTGCCAGCAGCCCGGGACTAGCGGATTACAATGAGCAGTTCTTC. Protein sequence: CASSPGLADYNEQFF. The full variable domain, in which reference TRBV9 and TRBJ2-1 provide the parts outside the CDR3, is DSGVTQTPKHLITATGQRVTLRCSPRSGDLSVYWYQQSLDQGLQFLIQYYNGEERAKGNILERFSAQQFPDLHSELNLSSLELGDSALYFCASSPGLADYNEQFFGPGTRLTVL.

The rearrangement links TRBV19 to TRBJ1-4; maybe TRBD1 (6 bases). Germline CDR1 is LNHDA and CDR2 is SQIVND (reference sequence). This CDR3 has 15 residues. V was trimmed by 7 bases and J by 8 bases, leaving 20 bases between them. The CDR3, as DNA: TGTGCCAGTATGGGCTTGGGGCAGGGGCCCGAAAAACTGTTTTTT. Protein product: CASMGLGQGPEKLFF.

The chain employs TRBV2 and TRBJ2-1; TRBD2 matches 8 bases. Unmatched junction bases numbered 6, after V lost 10 bases and J lost 4 bases. CDR1 SNHLY and CDR2 FYNNEI come from the germline V gene. The CDR3 runs 13 residues. The CDR3 DNA follows: TGTGCCATCGGGCTAGCGGGTTACAATGAGCAGTTCTTC. As protein: CAIGLAGYNEQFF.

This sequence joins TRBV5-1 and TRBJ2-3, with a weak D call TRBD2 (5 bases). Germline V lookup: CDR1 SGHRS, CDR2 YFSETQ. Trimming took off 2 bases at V and 6 bases at J, with 13 bases between the two ends. This CDR3 is built from 14 residues. The CDR3, as DNA: TGCGCCAGCAGCTTCGGGGTTCAAGGGGATACGCAGTATTTT. It codes for CASSFGVQGDTQYF.

This chain uses TRBV3-1 (or the pseudogene TRBV3-2) with TRBJ2-4; TRBD1 might be the D (6 bases). In germline, CDR1 is LGHDT, CDR2 YNNKEL (reference sequence). Trimming left V 3 bases short and J 7 bases short, with 16 bases between. The CDR3 has 15 residues. This CDR3 reads CASSHQDLRGNIQYF. The CDR3 region has the DNA TGTGCCAGCAGCCACCAGGACTTAAGGGGGAACATTCAGTACTTC.

The rearrangement uses TRBV29-1 and TRBJ1-2; 7 bases are a match to TRBD1. The trim removed 6 bases at V and 3 bases at J, leaving 1 base unmatched. This CDR3 spans 11 amino acids. Germline assignment: CDR1 SQVTM and CDR2 ANQGSEA. The CDR3 nucleotides read TGCAGCGTCACAGGGGACTATGGCTACACCTTC. Its translation: CSVTGDYGYTF.

The chain recombines TRBV7-9 with TRBJ2-7; TRBD1 is a possible D gene (6 bases). V dropped 1 base and J dropped 5 bases, with 15 bases sitting between them. This CDR3 is built from 15 residues. The germline CDR1 and CDR2 sequences are SEHNR and FQNEAQ (reference sequence). CDR3 bases: TGTGCCAGCAGCTTAGTACCTGGGGGCATCCACGAGCAGTACTTC. Encoded protein: CASSLVPGGIHEQYF.

The chain couples TRBV2 to TRBJ2-1; 9 nucleotides align to TRBD2. The CDR3 runs to 19 residues. Germline V CDR1 and CDR2: SNHLY, FYNNEI. V shed 7 bases, J shed 0 bases, and the junction held 16 bases outside the gene matches. The CDR3 is CASTARGGPLQSSYNEQFF. CDR3 sequence (DNA): TGTGCCAGCACCGCGCGGGGGGGCCCTCTCCAGAGCTCCTACAATGAGCAGTTCTTC.

The chain combines TRBV5-8 with TRBJ2-1; 7 bases map to TRBD2. There are 14 residues in the CDR3. Germline-derived CDR1 and CDR2 are SGHTS and YDEGEE. With V trimmed by 2 bases and J by 9 bases, 8 bases remained unmatched. The CDR3 DNA is TGTGCCAGCAGCTTAGGGAGGGGAGTCGGTGAGCAGTTCTTC. Its translation: CASSLGRGVGEQFF. The variable domain in full, with the rest retrieved from reference TRBV5-8 and TRBJ2-1, is EAGVTQSPTHLIKTRGQQATLRCSPISGHTSVYWYQQALGLGLQFLLWYDEGEERNRGNFPPRFSGRQFPNYSSELNVNALELEDSALYLCASSLGRGVGEQFFGPGTRLTVL.

The J gene is TRBJ2-3, the V gene TRBV9; 15 bases are shared with TRBD2. The CDR3 is made up of 16 amino acids. V shed 4 bases, J shed 6 bases, and the junction held 6 bases outside the gene matches. The V gene's germline CDR1 is SGDLS and CDR2 YYNGEE. The CDR3 loop reads CASSTGLAGGPDTQYF. As DNA, the CDR3 is TGTGCCAGCAGCACCGGACTAGCGGGGGGGCCGGATACGCAGTATTTT.

The J gene is TRBJ2-7, the V gene TRBV3-1 (or the pseudogene TRBV3-2); D possibly corresponds to TRBD1 (5 bases). The CDR3 extends over 15 amino acids. The germline V and J ends were trimmed by 4 bases and 2 bases, with 15 bases remaining between them. Per germline, CDR1 LGHDT and CDR2 YNNKEL (reference sequence). The CDR3 reads CASSRGSTKTYEQYF. DNA of the CDR3: TGTGCCAGCAGCCGGGGCAGCACAAAAACCTACGAGCAGTACTTC.

This clone was recorded a few times. The chain joins TRBV7-8 to TRBJ2-1, with D unclear. V lost 0 bases, J lost 4 bases, and 22 bases lay in between. Per the germline V gene, CDR1 is SGHVS and CDR2 is FQNEAQ. This CDR3 has 19 residues. The CDR3 is CASSLALRNLVPIYNEQFF. The DNA for the CDR3 is TGTGCCAGCAGCTTAGCGCTCCGAAACTTGGTTCCCATATACAATGAGCAGTTCTTC. Supplemented by reference TRBV7-8 and TRBJ2-1, the full variable domain reads GAGVSQSPRYKVAKRGQDVALRCDPISGHVSLFWYQQALGQGPEFLTYFQNEAQLDKSGLPSDRFFAERPEGSVSTLKIQRTQQEDSAVYLCASSLALRNLVPIYNEQFFGPGTRLTVL.

The chain couples TRBV28 to TRBJ2-6; TRBD2 is a possible D gene (6 bases). This CDR3 contains 16 residues. V dropped 3 bases and J dropped 2 bases, with 11 bases sitting between them. Germline assignment: CDR1 MDHEN and CDR2 SYDVKM. The CDR3 spells CASSFLWGAGANVLTF. The DNA of the CDR3 is TGTGCCAGCAGTTTTCTGTGGGGGGCTGGGGCCAACGTCCTGACTTTC.